What follows are 27 T cell receptor beta chains derived from one specimen sequenced in a study of T cells in Graves' hyperthyroidism and ophthalmopathy. Template material for amplifying TCR beta CDR3 regions consisted of RNA transcripts. The HTBI set primed first-round TCR CDR3 RT-PCR. TCRdb reprocessed the multiplex PCR reads with MiXCR, giving one entry per CDR3 protein. In the table there are almost 350,000 distinct CDR3 sequences, about a sixth of which are singletons. Sequenced sample: blood. The source is a woman in her thirties or forties with Graves' ophthalmopathy.

In its sample, this clonotype was seen many times. The chain links TRBV19 to TRBJ1-1; no reliable D call. This CDR3 spans 14 amino acids. The V and J ends lost 7 bases and 5 bases respectively, with 17 bases between them. Germline values: CDR1 LNHDA, CDR2 SQIVND (reference sequence). In DNA, the CDR3 is TGTGCCAGTACAATTGGAGGGCGCGGGACTGAAGCTTTCTTT. Translating gives CASTIGGRGTEAFF.

This clonotype was counted many times. The chain couples TRBV24-1 to TRBJ2-5; a weak D match, TRBD2 (5 bases). Per germline, CDR1 KGHDR and CDR2 SFDVKD. The CDR3 has 13 residues. Trimming stripped 4 bases from V and 7 bases from J, with 12 bases between. The CDR3 reads CATSEWVGGTQYF. The CDR3 nucleotides are TGTGCCACCAGTGAATGGGTCGGAGGGACCCAGTACTTC.

This clonotype was observed at least ten times. The chain has TRBV28 and TRBJ1-2, with 9 bases aligning to TRBD1. Unmatched junction bases numbered 9, after V lost 7 bases and J lost 6 bases. This CDR3 is built from 14 residues. Germline CDR1 is MDHEN and CDR2 is SYDVKM. The CDR3 reads CASTLTRDRDGYTF. The CDR3, as DNA: TGTGCCAGCACCCTCACCCGGGACAGGGATGGCTACACCTTC.

This clonotype was observed many times. The chain is built from TRBV29-1 and TRBJ2-7; possible D gene TRBD2, 6 bases. Per the germline V gene, CDR1 is SQVTM and CDR2 is ANQGSEA. The V end was cut by 5 bases, the J end by 5 bases, with 13 bases between. This CDR3 spans 12 amino acids. The CDR3 loop reads CSVRGRGNEQYF. CDR3 sequence (DNA): TGCAGCGTTCGCGGTCGCGGGAACGAGCAGTACTTC.

This clonotype was counted ten times or more. Here the CDR3 DNA reads TGTGCCAGCTCCCAGGGGATTGCGGGCAATCAGCCCCAGCATTTT. Amino acid sequence: CASSQGIAGNQPQHF. The V gene is TRBV12-3 or TRBV12-4, the J gene TRBJ1-5, with D perhaps TRBD1 (6 bases). There are 15 residues in the CDR3. The V and J ends lost 8 bases and 2 bases respectively, with 16 bases between them.

The chain carries TRBV20-1 and TRBJ2-7; D is perhaps TRBD2 (6 bases). Per the germline V gene, CDR1 is DFQATT and CDR2 is SNEGSKA (reference sequence). Trimming removed 5 bases from V and 4 bases from J, with 18 bases in between. This CDR3 is 14 amino acids long. CDR3 in DNA: TGCAGTGCTGGAGGGGATTCTAGAGTATACGAGCAGTACTTC. Its protein product is CSAGGDSRVYEQYF.

This clonotype was counted ten times or more. The chain couples TRBV29-1 to TRBJ1-2; 7 bases are shared with TRBD1. The CDR3 is 11 residues long. J was trimmed by 7 bases and V by 7 bases; bases with no gene match: 6. Germline V gives CDR1 SQVTM, CDR2 ANQGSEA. The CDR3 DNA follows: TGCAGCGCGACAGGGTTTAGTGGCTACACCTTC. Residues: CSATGFSGYTF.

This clonotype came up many times. The chain links TRBV12-3 or TRBV12-4 to TRBJ2-7; D possibly corresponds to TRBD2 (6 bases). This CDR3 region has 15 residues. Trimming cost V 3 bases and J 1 base, with 13 bases left between them. CDR3 region: CASSFARDNSYEQYF. The CDR3 DNA is TGTGCCAGCAGTTTCGCGCGGGATAATTCCTACGAGCAGTACTTC.

CDR3 protein: CATGRGGNQYF. The CDR3 region has the DNA TGTGCCACGGGCCGTGGGGGGAACCAGTACTTC. This sequence joins TRBV24-1 and TRBJ2-5; tentatively, D is TRBD2 (6 bases). Trimming removed 10 bases from V and 10 bases from J, with 15 bases in between. The germline CDR1 and CDR2 sequences are KGHDR and SFDVKD. CDR3 size: 11 residues.

This clonotype was seen at least ten times. The rearrangement uses TRBV24-1 and TRBJ2-5; 8 positions match TRBD1. This CDR3 contains 15 residues. V was clipped by 4 bases and J by 2 bases; unmatched bases: 5. Germline loops: CDR1 KGHDR, CDR2 SFDVKD. In DNA form, the CDR3 reads TGTGCCACCAGTGAAACCTGGACAGGGCAAGAGACCCAGTACTTC. It is translated as CATSETWTGQETQYF.

Many counts were recorded for this clonotype. V gene TRBV30 combines with J gene TRBJ2-1, with a possible D match to TRBD2 (6 bases). Germline V CDR1 and CDR2: GTSNPN, SVGIG (reference sequence). The CDR3 totals 14 residues. Trimming shortened V by 2 bases and J by 4 bases, and 12 bases separated the two germline ends. The CDR3 sequence: CAWSHKRVYNEQFF. DNA of the CDR3: TGTGCCTGGAGTCATAAGCGGGTTTACAATGAGCAGTTCTTC.

This clonotype was seen ten or more times. The chain carries TRBV24-1 and TRBJ2-7; no reliable D call. Germline V gives CDR1 KGHDR, CDR2 SFDVKD. With 3 bases removed from V and 0 bases from J, the gap between germline ends came to 8 bases. The CDR3 loop spans 14 amino acids. The CDR3 bases are TGTGCCACCAGTGATCCCAGCGTCTCCTACGAGCAGTACTTC. Translating it yields CATSDPSVSYEQYF.

This clonotype was seen ten or more times. The genes are TRBV7-2 and TRBJ2-4; no clear D gene. This CDR3 is built from 13 residues. Germline CDR1 SGHTA, CDR2 FQGNSA. Trimming took 1 base from V and 6 from J, leaving 7 bases between them. CDR3 bases: TGTGCCAGCAGCTTAGGGCGGTTAAACATTCAGTACTTC. It codes for CASSLGRLNIQYF.

This clonotype was recorded at least ten times. V and J are TRBV29-1 and TRBJ1-2; 12 nucleotides line up with TRBD1. This CDR3 region has 16 residues. Per the germline V gene, CDR1 is SQVTM and CDR2 is ANQGSEA. V lost 2 bases and J lost 7; bases outside the gene matches: 11. DNA of the CDR3: TGCAGCGTTGAAAGAGGGACAGGGGGCGCAACGGGTGGCTACACCTTC. Translating it yields CSVERGTGGATGGYTF. The full variable domain, with the rest looked up from reference TRBV29-1 and TRBJ1-2, is SAVISQKPSRDICQRGTSLTIQCQVDSQVTMMFWYRQQPGQSLTLIATANQGSEATYESGFVIDKFPISRPNLTFSTLTVSNMSPEDSSIYLCSVERGTGGATGGYTFGSGTRLTVV.

This clonotype came up many times. The chain is built from TRBV28 and TRBJ2-5; D tentatively fits TRBD1 or TRBD2 (5 bases each). This CDR3 contains 11 residues. Trimming cost V 8 bases and J 7 bases, with 11 bases left between them. Germline lookup yields CDR1 MDHEN and CDR2 SYDVKM. The CDR3 DNA sequence: TGTGCCAGCGAGGGGCGAGGGACCCAGTACTTC. Its protein product is CASEGRGTQYF.

Ten or more counts support this clonotype. This chain joins TRBV28 and TRBJ1-3; D uncertain. Germline-derived CDR1 and CDR2 are MDHEN and SYDVKM. Trimming removed 6 bases at V and 3 bases at J, with 6 bases between. The CDR3 length is 12 residues. The CDR3 sequence: CASSSDGNTIYF. The CDR3 DNA reads as TGTGCCAGCAGCTCGGATGGAAACACCATATATTTT.

This clonotype has at least ten counts. CDR3: CASSYRANGYTF. The CDR3 coding sequence is TGTGCCAGCAGTTACAGAGCAAATGGCTACACCTTC. The V gene is TRBV28, the J gene TRBJ1-2, with D uncertain. The V gene lost 4 bases and the J gene lost 6 bases, with 9 bases spanning the gap. The CDR3 runs to 12 residues. Germline CDR1 MDHEN, CDR2 SYDVKM.

The chain links TRBV30 to TRBJ1-1; D possibly corresponds to TRBD1 (5 bases). Trimming shortened V by 4 bases and J by 10 bases, and 19 bases separated the two germline ends. The germline gives CDR1 GTSNPN, CDR2 SVGIG (reference sequence). CDR3 length equals 13 residues. The CDR3 spells CAWKGTDWGLAFF. In nucleotides, the CDR3 is TGTGCCTGGAAGGGGACTGACTGGGGATTAGCTTTCTTT.

This clonotype occurred many times. The chain combines TRBV20-1 with TRBJ2-5; 10 nucleotides match TRBD2. This CDR3 has 15 residues. V lost 3 bases to trimming and J lost 5 bases; unmatched junction nucleotides: 9. CDR1 and CDR2 from the germline V gene are DFQATT and SNEGSKA (reference sequence). The CDR3 coding sequence is TGCAGTGCTAGTGGCAGCGGGAGGGCCTGGGAGACCCAGTACTTC. Residues: CSASGSGRAWETQYF.

This clonotype was seen ten or more times. V is TRBV28 and J is TRBJ2-6; TRBD1 is a possible D gene (6 bases). Germline assignment: CDR1 MDHEN and CDR2 SYDVKM. V was clipped by 3 bases and J by 0 bases, with 18 bases between them. There are 19 residues in the CDR3. The CDR3 sequence: CASSFFQGTPSSGANVLTF. The CDR3 region has the DNA TGTGCCAGCAGTTTCTTTCAGGGGACCCCTTCCTCTGGGGCCAACGTCCTGACTTTC.

This clonotype was seen ten or more times. The CDR3 region is CASSLATSGSGGTQYF. CDR3 in DNA: TGTGCCAGCAGTTTAGCAACTAGCGGGAGTGGGGGGACCCAGTACTTC. The chain has TRBV28 and TRBJ2-5; 11 bases match TRBD2. From germline, CDR1 is MDHEN and CDR2 SYDVKM. This CDR3 is built from 16 residues. J gave up 7 bases and V 2 bases, and 9 bases lay outside the gene matches.

This clonotype has at least ten counts. The chain uses TRBV19 and TRBJ2-2; the match to TRBD2 covers 10 bases. The CDR3 sequence is 16 residues long. Germline trimming cut 4 bases from V and 0 bases from J; bases unmatched to any gene: 2. Germline V CDR1 and CDR2: LNHDA, SQIVND (reference sequence). The CDR3 DNA reads TGTGCCAGTAGTAGGCTAGCGGGAGCGAACACCGGGGAGCTGTTTTTT. It encodes CASSRLAGANTGELFF.

The chain couples TRBV11-1 to TRBJ1-5; 9 bases match TRBD1. This CDR3 contains 17 residues. Germline V gene sequence: CDR1 SGHAT, CDR2 FQDESV (reference sequence). Trimming cost V 4 bases and J 0 bases; bases outside gene matches: 7. CDR3 loop: CASSSGQGQISNQPQHF. The CDR3 DNA sequence: TGTGCCAGCAGCTCGGGACAGGGACAAATTAGCAATCAGCCCCAGCATTTT.

The chain links TRBV20-1 to TRBJ1-1; 7 positions match TRBD1. Trimming at V came to 6 bases and at J to 3 bases, leaving 10 bases not matched to a gene. CDR1 is DFQATT, CDR2 SNEGSKA, per germline (reference sequence). The CDR3 extends over 14 amino acids. The CDR3 protein is CSARAGGPDTEAFF. The CDR3 nucleotides read TGCAGTGCCAGGGCAGGGGGTCCTGACACTGAAGCTTTCTTT.

This clonotype occurred many times. The chain links TRBV12-3 or TRBV12-4 to TRBJ1-3, with D possibly matching TRBD1 (6 bases). This CDR3 contains 13 residues. The V end was cut by 5 bases, the J end by 10 bases, with 15 bases between. The CDR3 sequence: CASSPPDSRTIYF. CDR3 coding DNA: TGTGCCAGCAGTCCGCCGGACAGTAGGACCATATATTTT.

This clonotype was seen at least ten times. V usage is TRBV20-1 and J usage is TRBJ2-7, with 10 bases that match TRBD2. V shed 0 bases, J shed 1 base, and the junction held 12 bases outside the gene matches. Germline loops: CDR1 DFQATT, CDR2 SNEGSKA (reference sequence). This CDR3 spans 18 amino acids. The CDR3 DNA sequence: TGCAGTGCTAGAGAGCAGGGGTTGGCTAGCGGGAGTTCCTACGAGCAGTACTTC. It encodes CSAREQGLASGSSYEQYF.

The chain uses TRBV7-2 and TRBJ2-5, with unresolved D. Germline-derived CDR1 and CDR2 are SGHTA and FQGNSA. The CDR3 is made up of 14 amino acids. The V end lost 1 base, the J end lost 1 base, and 7 bases lay between the germline ends. CDR3 coding DNA: TGTGCCAGCAGCTTAGACGTTCGCCAAGAGACCCAGTACTTC. As protein: CASSLDVRQETQYF.